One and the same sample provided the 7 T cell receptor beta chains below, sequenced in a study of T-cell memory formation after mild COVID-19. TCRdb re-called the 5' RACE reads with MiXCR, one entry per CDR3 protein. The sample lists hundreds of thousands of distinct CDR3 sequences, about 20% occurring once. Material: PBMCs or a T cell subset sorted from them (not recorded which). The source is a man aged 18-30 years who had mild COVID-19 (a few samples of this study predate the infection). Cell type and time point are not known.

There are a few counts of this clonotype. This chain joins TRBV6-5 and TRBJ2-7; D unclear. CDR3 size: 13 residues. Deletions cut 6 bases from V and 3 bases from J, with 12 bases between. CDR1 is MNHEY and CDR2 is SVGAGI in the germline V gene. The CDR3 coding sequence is TGTGCCAGCAGCCACTCTGGGATCTACGAGCAGTACTTC. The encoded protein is CASSHSGIYEQYF.

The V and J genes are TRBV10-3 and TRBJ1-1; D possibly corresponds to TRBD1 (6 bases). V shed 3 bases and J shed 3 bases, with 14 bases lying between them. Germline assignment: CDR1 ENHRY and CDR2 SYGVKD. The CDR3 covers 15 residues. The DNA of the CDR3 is TGTGCCATCAGTGATATCGGGGGGCGCGACACTGAAGCTTTCTTT. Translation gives CAISDIGGRDTEAFF.

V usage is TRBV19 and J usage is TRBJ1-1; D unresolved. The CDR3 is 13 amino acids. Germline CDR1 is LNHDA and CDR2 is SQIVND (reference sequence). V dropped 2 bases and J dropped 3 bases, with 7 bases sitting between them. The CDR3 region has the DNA TGTGCCAGTAGTATATCGGGGTACACTGAAGCTTTCTTT. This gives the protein CASSISGYTEAFF.

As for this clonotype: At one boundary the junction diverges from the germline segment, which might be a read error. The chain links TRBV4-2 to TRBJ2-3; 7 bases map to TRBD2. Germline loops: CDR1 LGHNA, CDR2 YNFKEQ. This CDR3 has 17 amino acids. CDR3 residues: CASSQEDSSGGANTQYF. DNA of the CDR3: TGTGCAAGCAGCCAAGAAGACTCTAGCGGTGGGGCAAATACGCAGTATTTT.

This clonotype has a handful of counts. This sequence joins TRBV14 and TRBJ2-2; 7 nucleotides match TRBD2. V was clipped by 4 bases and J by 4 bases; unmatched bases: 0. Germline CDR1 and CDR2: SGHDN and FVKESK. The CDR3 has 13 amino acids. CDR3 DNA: TGTGCCAGCAGCCGACTAGCCACCGGGGAGCTGTTTTTT. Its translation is CASSRLATGELFF.

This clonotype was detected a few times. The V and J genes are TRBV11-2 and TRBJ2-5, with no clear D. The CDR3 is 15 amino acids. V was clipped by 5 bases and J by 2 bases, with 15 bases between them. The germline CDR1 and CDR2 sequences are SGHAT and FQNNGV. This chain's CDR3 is CASSQSPVTQETQYF. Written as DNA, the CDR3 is TGTGCCAGCAGCCAAAGTCCGGTTACTCAAGAGACCCAGTACTTC.

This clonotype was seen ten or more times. CDR3 DNA: TGTGCCATCACCCAGCCTGTGGAGGGTGAAAAACTGTTTTTT. This sequence encodes CAITQPVEGEKLFF. This chain uses TRBV10-3 with TRBJ1-4; D gene ambiguous. This CDR3 is 14 amino acids long. Trimming took 7 bases from V and 7 from J, leaving 16 bases between them. Germline values: CDR1 ENHRY, CDR2 SYGVKD.